The present entry profiles one T cell receptor beta chain with its context. The antigen is unknown. Investigators merged groups given second doses at roughly 4 or roughly 12 weeks. Sequencing was performed with immunoSEQ multiplex PCR; in TCRdb, only in-frame clones are kept and a portion is missing. In the table there are roughly 180,000 clones, roughly nine tenths of which are singletons. Germline-derived CDR1 and CDR2 are SNHLY and FYNNEI. The CDR3 has 16 residues. Trimming at V came to 6 bases and at J to 10 bases, leaving 12 bases not matched to a gene. This specimen comes from a study of T cell responses to AZD1222 COVID-19 vaccine. General study findings and limits: Rises in breadth and depth of Spike-specific TCRs came after two AZD1222 doses. Mostly white British, mostly female donors; authors suggested clonal diversity may be underestimated. AZD1222 recipients seropositive at baseline numbered only 5 or 6.

The sample consisted of peripheral blood, taken 28 days after the second AZD1222 dose. This TCR was sampled from an adult who received the AZD1222 COVID-19 vaccine. V gene TRBV2 combines with J gene TRBJ2-1; TRBD2 matches 13 bases. In DNA form, the CDR3 reads TGTGCCAGCAGCGGGACTAGCGGGATGTATAGGCGAGAGCAGTTCTTC. It translates to CASSGTSGMYRREQFF.